Listed here are 20 T cell receptor beta chains from one sample, sequenced in a study of T cells in Graves' hyperthyroidism and ophthalmopathy. The TCR beta CDR3 regions underwent amplification using RNA transcripts as the source. The TCR CDR3 was amplified in a first-round RT-PCR using the HTBI primer set. TCRdb re-derived calls from the multiplex PCR reads in MiXCR, one entry per CDR3 protein. The sample lists some 570,000 distinct CDR3 sequences, 14% occurring once. The sample consisted of blood. These receptors were obtained from a woman under 30 with Graves' ophthalmopathy.

This chain connects TRBV6-1 to TRBJ2-4; 8 bases match TRBD1. CDR3 size: 15 residues. The V gene end was trimmed by 7 bases and the J gene end by 2 bases; junction bases not matched to a gene: 7. Germline V gives CDR1 MNHNS, CDR2 SASEGT. The chain's CDR3 is CASTLQGGTKNIQYF. Here the CDR3 DNA reads TGTGCCAGCACCCTACAGGGGGGAACCAAAAACATTCAGTACTTC.

This clonotype was found many times. This rearrangement joins TRBV30 to TRBJ2-6; 7 bases are shared with TRBD1. Germline lookup yields CDR1 GTSNPN and CDR2 SVGIG (reference sequence). The junction had 3 bases not matched to a gene; V was cut back by 0 bases and J by 7 bases. CDR3 size: 14 residues. In DNA form, the CDR3 reads TGTGCCTGGAGTGTACAGGGGATAGCCAACGTCCTGACTTTC. It specifies CAWSVQGIANVLTF.

There are many counts of this clonotype. The chain recombines TRBV10-3 with TRBJ1-2, with D possibly matching TRBD1 (5 bases). With 6 bases removed from V and 6 bases from J, the gap between germline ends came to 14 bases. The CDR3 totals 13 residues. Germline V gives CDR1 ENHRY, CDR2 SYGVKD. The DNA for the CDR3 is TGTGCCATCAGCACGCGACAGTCCCATGGCTACACCTTC. Protein product: CAISTRQSHGYTF.

At least ten counts were recorded for this clonotype. The V gene is TRBV6-2 or TRBV6-3, the J gene TRBJ2-5; D may match TRBD1 or TRBD2 (6 bases each). V was pared by 2 bases and J by 5 bases, with 9 bases between. Germline CDR1 MNHEY, CDR2 SVGEGT. The CDR3 loop spans 13 amino acids. CDR3 sequence reads: CASSYRRGETQYF. The CDR3 region has the DNA TGTGCCAGCAGTTACAGGAGGGGGGAGACCCAGTACTTC.

This clonotype was observed at least ten times. This chain uses TRBV7-9 with TRBJ2-7; D might be TRBD1 (7 bases). V was shortened by 5 bases and J by 7 bases, with 21 bases between the two germline ends. The CDR3 consists of 15 residues. The germline CDR1 and CDR2 sequences are SEHNR and FQNEAQ (reference sequence). The chain's CDR3 is CASSRAGTDRSEQYF. CDR3 DNA sequence: TGTGCCAGCAGCAGGGCGGGGACAGACCGCTCGGAGCAGTACTTC.

About this clonotype: One junction end disagrees with the germline gene, perhaps due to a read error. The rearrangement links TRBV18 to TRBJ2-2, with TRBD2 as a possible D gene (5 bases). The length of the CDR3 is 16 residues. In germline, CDR1 is KGHSH, CDR2 LQKENI. The CDR3 here is CASSPSHLVNTGELSF. The CDR3 DNA reads as TGTGCCAGCTCACCAAGCCATCTAGTAAACACCGGGGAGCTGTCTTTT.

This clonotype was detected ten times or more. This chain connects TRBV30 to TRBJ1-1, with a weak D call TRBD1 (5 bases). Germline CDR1 GTSNPN, CDR2 SVGIG (reference sequence). There are 15 residues in the CDR3. V dropped 0 bases and J dropped 3 bases, with 14 bases sitting between them. In nucleotides, the CDR3 is TGTGCCTGGAGTGTATGGATCGGGGGGGACACTGAAGCTTTCTTT. This gives the protein CAWSVWIGGDTEAFF.

J is TRBJ2-7 and V is TRBV28; no firm D call. The V and J ends lost 8 bases and 7 bases respectively, with 12 bases between them. The length of the CDR3 is 11 residues. CDR1 and CDR2 from the germline V gene are MDHEN and SYDVKM. CDR3 DNA: TGTGCCAGCTCGGTAACCCGGGAGCAGTACTTC. This sequence encodes CASSVTREQYF.

This clonotype was seen many times. V is TRBV5-5 and J is TRBJ2-1; 7 positions agree with TRBD2. Per germline, CDR1 SGHKS and CDR2 YYEKEE (reference sequence). V was pared by 1 base and J by 4 bases, with 2 bases of the junction left unmatched. CDR3 length equals 14 residues. The CDR3 sequence is CASSLWGGYNEQFF. The CDR3 nucleotides are TGTGCCAGCAGCTTGTGGGGGGGTTACAATGAGCAGTTCTTC.

This clonotype came up a few times. V usage is TRBV4-1 and J usage is TRBJ2-1; D call uncertain. V was trimmed by 4 bases and J by 5 bases, leaving 9 bases between them. This CDR3 has 13 amino acids. CDR1 is MGHRA, CDR2 YSYEKL, per germline. CDR3 loop: CASSRLRDNEQFF. The CDR3 DNA reads TGCGCCAGCAGCCGATTAAGAGACAATGAGCAGTTCTTC.

This clonotype has a handful of counts. V usage is TRBV20-1 and J usage is TRBJ1-5; 7 nucleotides match TRBD1. CDR3 length: 17 amino acids. The trim removed 5 bases at V and 0 bases at J, leaving 13 bases unmatched. Per germline, CDR1 DFQATT and CDR2 SNEGSKA (reference sequence). The CDR3 spells CSAPAGQRIISNQPQHF. The CDR3 DNA reads TGCAGTGCTCCAGCGGGACAGAGGATTATTAGCAATCAGCCCCAGCATTTT.

Comment on this clonotype: Since a much larger clone is just one base distant, this may be a read error. This sequence joins TRBV9 and TRBJ2-7; the match to TRBD2 covers 11 bases. CDR1 is SGDLS, CDR2 YYNGEE, per germline. Trimming at V came to 0 bases and at J to 4 bases, leaving 3 bases not matched to a gene. The CDR3 contains 15 residues. CDR3: CASSVASGGFYEQYF. Written as DNA, the CDR3 is TGTGCCAGCAGCGTAGCTAGCGGGGGGTTTTACGAGCAGTACTTC.

This clonotype was seen ten or more times. The chain uses TRBV7-6 and TRBJ2-7; D is uncertain. Per germline, CDR1 SGHVS and CDR2 FNYEAQ. The CDR3 extends over 13 amino acids. Trimming shortened V by 3 bases and J by 5 bases, and 11 bases separated the two germline ends. The CDR3 loop is CASSFKMGDEQYF. As DNA, the CDR3 is TGTGCCAGCAGCTTTAAGATGGGTGACGAGCAGTACTTC.

The chain recombines TRBV12-3 or TRBV12-4 with TRBJ2-1; no clear D. V was clipped by 3 bases and J by 4 bases, with 7 bases between them. There are 13 residues in the CDR3. The CDR3 DNA follows: TGTGCCAGCAGTTTTCGGCGATACAATGAGCAGTTCTTC. Translated: CASSFRRYNEQFF.

This clonotype was recorded many times. The genes are TRBV6-2 or TRBV6-3 and TRBJ1-2; the match to TRBD1 covers 10 bases. The V segment lost 7 bases and the J segment 5 bases; nucleotides outside the gene matches: 19. Germline V gene sequence: CDR1 MNHEY, CDR2 SVGEGT. The CDR3 totals 18 residues. The CDR3 DNA reads TGTGCCAGCACCTTATGGGACAGGGGATTCATTGCCCGTTATGGCTACACCTTC. Residues: CASTLWDRGFIARYGYTF.

This clonotype occurred a few times. This chain uses TRBV4-1 with TRBJ2-3; perhaps TRBD1 as D (6 bases). CDR3 length: 14 amino acids. Trimming shortened V by 5 bases and J by 5 bases, and 14 bases separated the two germline ends. Per germline, CDR1 MGHRA and CDR2 YSYEKL. For the CDR3, the DNA is TGCGCCAGCAGCGTAACAGGGAGCCTAGATACGCAGTATTTT. Translated: CASSVTGSLDTQYF.

This clonotype was counted only a few times. V and J are TRBV24-1 and TRBJ2-7; tentatively, D is TRBD1 (6 bases). CDR1 and CDR2 (germline): KGHDR, SFDVKD. The CDR3 runs to 13 residues. Trimming pared 8 bases from V and 2 bases from J, leaving 12 bases between. The CDR3 DNA follows: TGTGCCACCACTCGAGGACAGACCTACGAGCAGTACTTC. Translating gives CATTRGQTYEQYF.

This clonotype was counted at least ten times. The chain employs TRBV3-1 and TRBJ2-3; 9 bases are shared with TRBD2. V lost 3 bases and J lost 4; bases outside the gene matches: 8. Looked up from germline, CDR1 is LGHDT and CDR2 is YNNKEL (reference sequence). The CDR3 totals 16 residues. CDR3 region: CASSQGTSLAPDTQYF. CDR3 nucleotides: TGTGCCAGCAGCCAGGGGACTAGCCTTGCCCCAGATACGCAGTATTTT.

This clonotype was seen only a few times. J is TRBJ2-3 and V is TRBV10-3, with TRBD2 matching over 7 bases. Germline-derived CDR1 and CDR2 are ENHRY and SYGVKD. Germline trimming cut 6 bases from V and 1 base from J; bases unmatched to any gene: 13. CDR3 size: 17 residues. CDR3: CAIRGPMGGEGTDTQYF. CDR3 DNA sequence: TGTGCCATCAGAGGACCGATGGGGGGGGAAGGCACAGATACGCAGTATTTT.

At least ten counts were recorded for this clonotype. This sequence joins TRBV7-9 and TRBJ2-7; TRBD2 matches 10 bases. The CDR3 sequence is 16 residues long. The germline CDR1 and CDR2 sequences are SEHNR and FQNEAQ (reference sequence). Losses at the gene ends were 5 bases for V and 2 bases for J; bases not matched to a gene: 9. The CDR3 spells CASSPVELAGTYEQYF. In DNA form, the CDR3 reads TGTGCCAGCAGCCCAGTCGAACTAGCGGGAACCTACGAGCAGTACTTC.